This note documents a single TCR beta chain sequence. At least ten counts were recorded for this clonotype. Its target antigen remains unknown. No base quality information exists; no much larger clone differs at one position. V and J are trimmed by 7 bases and 7 bases, and the gene matches miss 9 bases of the junction. The CDR3 has 15 amino acids, counting the end cysteine and phenylalanine. The CDR3 DNA has 45 bases and is translated from base 1. From a lookup of the germline V gene, CDR1 and CDR2 are MNHNS and SASEGT. The library was built by means of multiplex PCR. Data came from an Illumina HiSeq 4000. TCR beta libraries were built with iRepertoire HTBI primers and Arm-PCR amplification of CDR3 regions. Before sequencing, the PCR products went through gel purification. The paper's data handling went like this. Across samples, roughly 60 TRBV and 15 or so TRBJ segments were identified and used for gene usage analysis of CDR3 amino acid clonotypes. Filtered high-quality paired reads were merged into contigs using COPE and FqMerger. BLAST was used to align contigs to IMGT TRBV, TRBD and TRBJ reference genes, with CDR3 defined following IMGT. Any clonotype with a frequency above 0.1% was classified as a highly expanded clone. Shannon entropy was used to measure repertoire diversity, and the Gini coefficient was used to measure V-J evenness. Clonotypes shared by more than one individual were considered public. The public reads were reanalyzed by TCRdb: fastp trimming at Q25, MiXCR alignment, in-frame beta chains only. Rows are unified per CDR3 protein, each entry keeping the most common DNA and genes. None of the V and J calls come from the authors' own analysis; TCRdb made them. The sample contains 550,000 to 600,000 distinct CDR3 sequences, roughly 15% of them found a single time. 12% of the sample belongs to the ten largest clones.

According to the study, the label for this sample's time point signals: newly diagnosed GD, antithyroid drugs for less than 3 months. For both TCR sequencing and RNA sequencing, RNA was extracted from PBMCs using TRIzol. Graves' disease was diagnosed according to American Thyroid Association guidelines. The patients came from an endocrinology department in Xi'an, China. Each patient gave about 10 milliliters of peripheral blood, collected in an EDTA anticoagulant tube. Ficoll Paque Plus density gradient separation was used to isolate PBMCs, and no further T cell sorting was performed. An Agilent 2100 Bioanalyzer and agarose gel were used to assess RNA quality, and a NanoDrop 2000 was used to measure RNA concentration. The sample is drawn from a study of regulatory T cells in long-lasting Graves disease (dated by TCRdb to the early 2020s). Looking at the study overall: In the newly diagnosed Graves' disease group, patients had been taking antithyroid drugs for less than 3 months. A total of roughly 33 samples underwent TCR sequencing: around 13 from persistent and around 20 from newly diagnosed Graves' disease patients. The study was conducted in China and was registered as a clinical trial. Peripheral blood TCR sequencing and RNA sequencing compared persistent Graves' disease patients with newly diagnosed Graves' disease patients. Beyond this particular receptor, the publication reports: Only the TCR beta chain was sequenced and analyzed. More public clonotypes were shared among persistent patients (under 3,000) than among newly diagnosed patients (roughly 1,000). Preferential use of TRBV28, TRBJ1-2 and TRBJ2-5 was observed in persistent disease, whereas TRBV20-1 and TRBJ2-1 were favored in newly diagnosed disease. The authors acknowledged the small sample size as a limitation that may reduce accuracy. Compared with newly diagnosed patients, patients with persistent Graves' disease had lower TCR Shannon entropy and fewer highly expanded clones, which suggests clonal expansion. The study examined only peripheral blood because the primary lesion, thyroid tissue, could not be accessed.

The same data also went into a second study, on T cells in Graves' hyperthyroidism and ophthalmopathy. From the second report: Graves' hyperthyroidism was defined as stable when no progression to ophthalmopathy occurred over 18 months of follow-up. Hyperthyroidism patients were newly diagnosed, with disease duration under 2 months, and aged 18 to 65 years. Exclusion was applied to patients with uncontrolled infections, other autoimmune diseases, pregnancy or lactation. Diagnoses were established on the basis of clinical symptoms, serum thyroxine and TRAb, thyroid ultrasound, and orbital computed tomography. For the first round of RT-PCR on the TCR CDR3, the HTBI primer set was used together with the Qiagen OneStep RT-PCR kit. Blood samples also contained most of the expanded thyroid clonotypes (frequency above 0.001), which suggests that blood repertoires may reflect thyroid immune responses. A model built on a 13 V-J signature distinguished ophthalmopathy from stable hyperthyroidism, reaching about 88% sensitivity and about 81% specificity in cross-validation and 80%/75% in testing. In validation, the model predicted progression to ophthalmopathy a median of roughly 6.2 months before onset, with roughly 71% sensitivity and more than 72% specificity. TCR V-J signatures able to tell the groups apart were searched for in a discovery cohort of 90 to 100 patients, of whom over 40 had Graves' ophthalmopathy and about 60 had stable Graves' hyperthyroidism. An independent validation cohort of around 19 hyperthyroidism patients and approximately 16 patients who later progressed to ophthalmopathy tested prospective prediction of ophthalmopathy. The roughly 94 discovery patients were randomly divided into training and test sets at a 7:3 ratio. Thyroid tissue and blood T-cell repertoires from more than 5 Graves' hyperthyroidism patients were also compared in the study. Once sampling was done, hyperthyroidism patients were given methimazole at a starting dose of 30 mg daily, whereas ophthalmopathy patients were given high-dose intravenous methylprednisolone. Libraries were constructed in a second round of multiplex PCR, after which size selection and purification were performed. The libraries were sequenced on an Illumina HiSeq2000 using paired-end 100 bp reads. SOAPnuke was used to process the raw data, throwing out any read that contained adapters or uncalled bases, had a mean Phred below 15, or lacked an exact constant-primer or identifier match. COPE v1.2.5 was used to merge high-quality paired reads, and clonotypes were defined as unique nucleotide sequences. MiTCR v1.1 was used to align clonotypes to the IMGT TRBV, TRBD and TRBJ reference segments. Only V-J combinations with frequency above 0.0001, covering 98% to 99.2% of repertoires, were analysed. The TCS score was defined as the ratio of F50 (clonal expansion) to E x V (chaos), calculated using BLOSUM62-based TCRdist between CDR3 peptides within each V-J. Welch's t-statistics and random forest reduced 450 to 600 V-J features to around 14, which were used in a naive Bayes classifier (R e1071). Sample size was not statistically predetermined, and blinding of investigators to group allocation was not performed. TCR Vbeta CDR3 sequencing of 135 peripheral blood samples (43 ophthalmopathy, approximately 80 hyperthyroidism and 17 progressor patients) is reported in the paper.

This sequence uses TRBV6-1 and TRBJ2-1, with TRBD2 matching 11 junction bases. The specimen comprised peripheral blood mononuclear cells (PBMCs), sampled at new diagnosis, from a patient treated with antithyroid drugs. The receptor was derived from a man aged 18-30 years with Graves disease. Donor details come from another sample of the same person, matched by shared clones. The nucleotides read TGTGCCAGCAACCCAACTAGCGGGAGTAGTAATGAGCAGTTCTTC. Its translation reads: CASNPTSGSSNEQFF.